These T cell receptor beta chains were read from a single sample in a study of shared clonotypes between healthy human individuals. The repertoire was sequenced with immunoSEQ multiplex PCR; TCRdb's copy has only in-frame clones and lacks some. The sample yields some 2,000,000 clones, just under 95% seen once. Material for sequencing was naive CD8+ T cells sorted from blood. The source of these receptors is a man between 18 and 35 years old in good health. Both conserved end residues are part of each CDR3. D genes are given only for firm matches. The size entry is marked missing in some rows and otherwise reads once, few, many or a size class.

abundance	d_gene	j_gene	v_gene	CDR3aa	CDR3nt
.	TRBD1	TRBJ1-1	TRBV4-1	CASSQPDRGWPEAFF	TGCGCCAGCAGCCAACCCGACAGGGGTTGGCCTGAAGCTTTCTTT
.	TRBD2	TRBJ2-7	TRBV5-1	CASSPGLAEPVPYEQYF	TGCGCCAGCAGCCCGGGACTAGCGGAGCCGGTCCCTTACGAGCAGTACTTC
.	.	TRBJ2-1	TRBV13	CASSHRDRDNEQFF	TGTGCCAGCAGCCACAGGGATCGGGACAATGAGCAGTTCTTC
.	.	TRBJ1-1	TRBV23-1	CSPTGASQNTEAFF	TGTTCCCCAACGGGTGCCAGCCAGAACACTGAAGCTTTCTTT
.	.	TRBJ1-2	TRBV6-1	CASSEAPDSMVYGYTF	TGTGCCAGCAGTGAAGCGCCCGACTCAATGGTCTATGGCTACACCTTC
.	.	TRBJ1-1	TRBV9	CASSLGGTNTEAFF	TGTGCCAGCAGCCTCGGGGGGACGAACACTGAAGCTTTCTTT
.	TRBD1	TRBJ2-7	TRBV7-9	CASSSYDRVHEQYF	TGTGCCAGCAGCTCATACGACAGGGTCCACGAGCAGTACTTC
.	TRBD2	TRBJ2-3	TRBV13	CASSLLAGVPTDTQYF	TGTGCCAGCAGCTTGCTAGCGGGAGTACCAACAGATACGCAGTATTTT
.	.	TRBJ2-7	TRBV4-1	CASSQVWGYEQYF	TGCGCCAGCAGCCAAGTGTGGGGATACGAGCAGTACTTC
.	.	TRBJ2-7	TRBV30	CAAGRVGEQYF	TGTGCCGCCGGCAGGGTGGGGGAGCAGTACTTC
.	TRBD1	TRBJ2-5	TRBV4-1	CASSQAQHRTGGETQYF	TGCGCCAGCAGCCAAGCCCAACACAGGACAGGGGGCGAGACCCAGTACTTC
once	.	TRBJ1-3	TRBV5-1	CASSLASGIASGNTIYF	TGCGCCAGCAGCTTGGCGTCAGGGATAGCCTCTGGAAACACCATATATTTT
.	.	TRBJ2-1	TRBV4-1	CASSQAPTDNEQFF	TGCGCCAGCAGCCAGGCCCCCACCGACAATGAGCAGTTCTTC
.	.	TRBJ1-1	TRBV6-6	CTANPGQGGEAFF	TGTACAGCTAACCCGGGGCAGGGTGGTGAAGCTTTCTTT
.	TRBD1	TRBJ1-5	TRBV9	CASSGTGEGSNQPQHF	TGTGCCAGCAGCGGAACAGGGGAGGGTAGCAATCAGCCCCAGCATTTT
.	TRBD1	TRBJ1-5	TRBV15	CATRGQGAGQPQHF	TGTGCCACCCGGGGACAGGGGGCCGGTCAGCCCCAGCATTTT
.	.	TRBJ1-5	TRBV27	CASSPSSGDSNQPQHF	TGTGCCAGCAGCCCTTCGTCGGGGGATAGCAATCAGCCCCAGCATTTT
.	.	TRBJ1-2	TRBV27	CASSLSPSSPLYGYTF	TGTGCCAGCAGTTTATCCCCTAGTTCCCCCCTCTATGGCTACACCTTC
.	.	TRBJ2-7	TRBV7-7	CASSLSVSTEQYF	TGTGCTAGCAGCTTAAGTGTATCAACCGAGCAGTACTTC
.	.	TRBJ2-1	TRBV2	CASSVTDEQFF	TGTGCCAGCAGTGTTACGGATGAGCAGTTCTTC
.	.	TRBJ2-2	TRBV27	CASSLGGSNTGELFF	TGTGCCAGCAGTTTAGGAGGGAGTAACACCGGGGAGCTGTTTTTT
.	.	TRBJ2-3	TRBV4-3	CASSQLLRAGDTQYF	TGCGCCAGCAGCCAATTATTGAGGGCAGGGGATACGCAGTATTTT
.	TRBD1	TRBJ1-2	TRBV4-3	CASSQDGVFDRVYGYTF	TGCGCCAGCAGCCAAGATGGGGTTTTCGACAGGGTCTATGGCTACACCTTC
.	.	TRBJ2-7	TRBV13	CASSYQENYEQYF	TGTGCCAGCAGCTATCAGGAAAACTACGAGCAGTACTTC
.	.	TRBJ1-3	TRBV13	CASSSPGTYLNTIYF	TGTGCCAGCAGCTCCCCCGGGACCTATTTAAACACCATATATTTT
.	.	TRBJ2-7	TRBV11-2	CASSFQGSSYEQYF	TGTGCCAGCAGCTTCCAGGGAAGTTCCTACGAGCAGTACTTC
.	TRBD1	TRBJ1-6	TRBV7-6	CASSLLGDRVDSPLHF	TGTGCCAGCAGCTTGCTTGGGGACAGGGTAGATTCACCCCTCCACTTT
.	.	TRBJ2-7	TRBV28	CASRGRVEQYF	TGTGCCAGCAGGGGTCGTGTCGAGCAGTACTTC
.	.	TRBJ2-7	TRBV6-5	CASSYSGGTVAYEQYF	TGTGCCAGCAGTTACTCCGGCGGGACTGTAGCCTACGAGCAGTACTTC
.	.	TRBJ2-2	TRBV9	CASSVLSGELFF	TGTGCCAGCAGCGTATTATCCGGGGAGCTGTTTTTT
.	.	TRBJ2-6	TRBV9	CASSVNSGANVLTF	TGTGCCAGCAGCGTTAACTCTGGGGCCAACGTCCTGACTTTC
.	.	TRBJ1-1	TRBV7-9	CASSPDGYTEAFF	TGTGCCAGCAGCCCGGACGGGTACACTGAAGCTTTCTTT
.	TRBD1	TRBJ1-1	TRBV11-1	CASSSRQGPDTEAFF	TGTGCCAGCAGCTCCCGACAGGGGCCGGACACTGAAGCTTTCTTT
.	TRBD2	TRBJ2-7	TRBV19	CASSIGKGLAASYEQYF	TGTGCCAGTAGTATAGGGAAGGGACTAGCGGCCTCCTACGAGCAGTACTTC
.	.	TRBJ2-7	TRBV5-4	CASSLDTSYEQYF	TGTGCCAGCAGCTTGGACACTAGTTACGAGCAGTACTTC
.	.	TRBJ2-3	TRBV10-3	CAISTEDTDTQYF	TGTGCCATCAGTACAGAAGACACAGATACGCAGTATTTT
.	.	TRBJ2-3	TRBV1	CTLESGGDTQYF	TGCACCCTTGAAAGCGGGGGAGATACGCAGTATTTT
.	.	TRBJ2-7	TRBV7-8	CASSASTGPASYEQYF	TGTGCCAGCAGCGCCAGTACCGGGCCGGCCTCCTACGAGCAGTACTTC
.	.	TRBJ1-4	TRBV6-5	CASRLDNWANEKLFF	TGTGCCAGCAGATTAGACAATTGGGCTAATGAAAAACTGTTTTTT
.	.	TRBJ2-1	TRBV7-9	CASSLVGTLDNEQFF	TGTGCCAGCAGCTTAGTAGGGACACTAGACAATGAGCAGTTCTTC
.	.	TRBJ1-1	TRBV5-6	CASSLAEGRAEAFF	TGTGCCAGCAGCTTGGCCGAGGGTCGGGCTGAAGCTTTCTTT
.	TRBD2	TRBJ2-7	TRBV5-4	CASSSASGAYEQYF	TGTGCCAGCAGCTCCGCTAGCGGGGCCTACGAGCAGTACTTC
.	.	TRBJ1-2	TRBV4-1	CASSQETINYGYTF	TGCGCCAGCAGCCAAGAGACTATCAACTATGGCTACACCTTC
.	.	TRBJ2-2	TRBV30	CAWGTGELFF	TGTGCCTGGGGGACCGGGGAGCTGTTTTTT
.	.	TRBJ1-3	TRBV5-5	CASSSAPSGNTIYF	TGTGCCAGCAGCTCGGCCCCAAGTGGAAACACCATATATTTT
.	.	TRBJ2-7	TRBV2	CASSPDSAYEQYF	TGTGCCAGCAGTCCAGACAGTGCCTACGAGCAGTACTTC
.	.	TRBJ1-4	TRBV7-2	CASSLGEANEKLFF	TGTGCCAGCAGCTTAGGGGAGGCTAATGAAAAACTGTTTTTT
.	TRBD1	TRBJ2-7	TRBV27	CASSARDRGPYEQYF	TGTGCCAGCAGTGCCCGGGACAGGGGGCCCTACGAGCAGTACTTC
.	.	TRBJ2-7	TRBV5-4	CASSSRDQSYEQYF	TGTGCCAGCAGCTCCCGGGACCAGAGCTACGAGCAGTACTTC
.	.	TRBJ2-1	TRBV11-1	CASSRPGSYNEQFF	TGTGCCAGCAGCCGCCCGGGCTCCTACAATGAGCAGTTCTTC
.	.	TRBJ1-2	TRBV15	CATSIGADLSYGYTF	TGTGCCACCAGCATCGGGGCAGACTTAAGCTATGGCTACACCTTC
.	.	TRBJ1-1	TRBV12-5	CASGLETEAFF	TGTGCTAGTGGTTTGGAGACAGAAGCTTTCTTT